The rows below give T cell receptor beta chains drawn from one sample of a study of blood T cell repertoires in COVID-19. The protocol was immunoSEQ multiplex PCR, while the TCRdb copy is restricted to in-frame clones and leaves out a portion. In the table there are 35,000 to 50,000 clones, approximately 86% of which are singletons. The sequenced material came from peripheral blood. These receptors originate from a human donor in a cohort sampled during active COVID-19. Both conserved end residues are part of each CDR3. The D gene is left open where the match is weak. Clone size appears in some rows only: once, few, many, or a class for an expanded clone.

>-|-|TRBV5-8|TRBJ1-5
TGTGCCAGCAGCTTAGGGGACGAGCGGGTTCAGCCCCAGCATTTT
CASSLGDERVQPQHF
>-|TRBD1|TRBV4-1|TRBJ2-5
TGCGCCAGCAGCCAAGCTCGGGACAGACAAGAGACCCAGTACTTC
CASSQARDRQETQYF
>-|-|TRBV5-4|TRBJ1-3
TGTGCCAGCAGCTTGAAGGGGGGAAACACCATATATTTT
CASSLKGGNTIYF
>-|TRBD1|TRBV5-6|TRBJ2-2
TGTGCCAGCAGCTTTCAGGGGGCTGCGAAAACCGGGGAGCTGTTTTTT
CASSFQGAAKTGELFF
>-|TRBD1|TRBV28|TRBJ2-4
TGTGCCAGCAGGCCCTCGGGACAGGGACCCCTAGCCAAAAACATTCAGTACTTC
CASRPSGQGPLAKNIQYF
>-|-|TRBV5-1|TRBJ2-3
TGCGCCAGCAGCCTCGGGACTCTAGCAGCAGATACGCAGTATTTT
CASSLGTLAADTQYF
>few|-|TRBV27|TRBJ2-1
TGTGCCAGCAGTTTGACCGGACTTTCGGGCTACAATGAGCAGTTCTTC
CASSLTGLSGYNEQFF
>-|-|TRBV5-1|TRBJ2-5
TGCGCCAGCAGCCCGGGATCCGTGTACCAAGAGACCCAGTACTTC
CASSPGSVYQETQYF
>-|TRBD1|TRBV6-4|TRBJ2-3
TGTGCCAGCAGTGTCAACAGGGGATCAGATACGCAGTATTTT
CASSVNRGSDTQYF
>-|-|TRBV5-6|TRBJ2-1
TGTGCCAGCAGCCTGTCTCTCAGGGGGGCTTACAATGAGCAGTTCTTC
CASSLSLRGAYNEQFF
>-|-|TRBV5-1|TRBJ2-2
TGCGCCAGCAGCCGCGAACCATATCTCACCGGGGAGCTGTTTTTT
CASSREPYLTGELFF
>once|TRBD1|TRBV7-8|TRBJ2-7
TGTGCCAGCAGCTTAGTTCAGGGGGTGCCCAACGAGCAGTACTTC
CASSLVQGVPNEQYF
>once|-|TRBV19|TRBJ1-5
TGTGCCAGTAGTATCGGCACTAGGGGCAATCAGCCCCAGCATTTT
CASSIGTRGNQPQHF
>-|-|TRBV6-5|TRBJ2-1
TGTGCCAGCAGTTCTCCCGCAGATTCCTACAATGAGCAGTTCTTC
CASSSPADSYNEQFF
>-|TRBD2|TRBV5-4|TRBJ2-3
TGTGCCAGCAGCTTAAGCGGGGGGGCCACAGATACGCAGTATTTT
CASSLSGGATDTQYF
>-|TRBD1|TRBV7-2|TRBJ1-2
TGTGCCAGCAGCATGGACAGGGGTGGCTACACCTTC
CASSMDRGGYTF
>once|-|TRBV6-2/TRBV6-3|TRBJ2-5
TGTGCCAGCAGTTACTCGATGTTGGGGGGGACCCAGTACTTC
CASSYSMLGGTQYF
>-|TRBD1|TRBV5-1|TRBJ2-4
TGCGCCAGCAGCTTAGGACAGGGTGGGTCGAGCATTCAGTACTTC
CASSLGQGGSSIQYF
>-|-|TRBV7-8|TRBJ1-3
TGTGCCAGCAGCCTACGACTGATGCCGTTGGGAAACACCATATATTTT
CASSLRLMPLGNTIYF
>-|TRBD2|TRBV5-5|TRBJ2-3
TGTGCCAGCGAAGGACTAGCGGGGGGACGAGGGGCTTCTAGCACAGATACGCAGTATTTT
CASEGLAGGRGASSTDTQYF
>once|-|TRBV2|TRBJ1-5
TGTGCCAGCAGTGAAACTGGGCAGAGACAAAATCAGCCCCAGCATTTT
CASSETGQRQNQPQHF
>once|-|TRBV6-1|TRBJ2-7
TGTGCCAGCAGTGAAAGAACGGGGTCCTTTTTCGAGCAGTACTTC
CASSERTGSFFEQYF
>-|TRBD1|TRBV9|TRBJ1-6
TGTGCCAGCAGCGCACAGGGGGGAGGTTCACCCCTCCACTTT
CASSAQGGGSPLHF
>-|TRBD1|TRBV19|TRBJ2-7
TGTGCCAGTAGTATCGCGACAGGGGCCGGGTCCGAGCAGTACTTC
CASSIATGAGSEQYF
>-|TRBD1|TRBV7-2|TRBJ2-7
TGTGCCAGCAGCTTAACGACAGGGTGGTACGAGCAGTACTTC
CASSLTTGWYEQYF
>-|TRBD2|TRBV5-5|TRBJ2-6
TGTGCCGGAAGCCCGGGGGGGAGGGCCAACGTCCTGACTTTC
CAGSPGGRANVLTF
>-|-|TRBV7-9|TRBJ2-7
TGTGCCAGCAGCCCAGGGTGGCCGGTTGTGTACGGGCAGTACTTC
CASSPGWPVVYGQYF
>-|-|TRBV5-6|TRBJ1-1
TGTGCCAGCCTCCTAAGAAGGGGCACTGAAGCTTTCTTT
CASLLRRGTEAFF
>-|TRBD1|TRBV2|TRBJ2-7
TGTGCCAGCAGTCCCGGGACAGCGCCTTACGAGCAGTACTTC
CASSPGTAPYEQYF
>-|TRBD1|TRBV18|TRBJ1-2
TGTGCCAGCTCACCCAATGGACAGGGGGTAGATGGCTACACCTTC
CASSPNGQGVDGYTF
>few|TRBD1|TRBV7-2|TRBJ2-3
TGTGCCAGCAGCTTTAACAGGGGAACAGATACGCAGTATTTT
CASSFNRGTDTQYF
>-|-|TRBV11-2|TRBJ2-6
TGTGCCAGCAGCTTTGGTCAGGTCTGGGGGGCCAACGTCCTGACTTTC
CASSFGQVWGANVLTF
>few|-|TRBV7-2|TRBJ1-2
TGTGCCAGCAGCTTATCGACGGGGTGGGGCTACACCTTC
CASSLSTGWGYTF
>few|-|TRBV13|TRBJ2-7
TGTGCCAGCAGCTCCCGAGAGACATTATACGAGCAGTACTTC
CASSSRETLYEQYF
>few|-|TRBV7-9|TRBJ2-3
TGTGCCAGCAGCTTGGAGGGTTCGACAGATACGCAGTATTTT
CASSLEGSTDTQYF
>-|-|TRBV3-1/TRBV3-2|TRBJ1-2
TGTGCCAGCAGCCAAGATGTCATGGGGCCTGGCTACACCTTC
CASSQDVMGPGYTF
>-|TRBD1|TRBV4-1|TRBJ1-2
TGCGCCAGCAGACAACAGGGGCCCGGGTTCTATGGCTACACCTTC
CASRQQGPGFYGYTF
>-|TRBD2|TRBV29-1|TRBJ2-5
TGCAGCGTTTCTACGGGGACTAGCCGGGAGACCCAGTACTTC
CSVSTGTSRETQYF
>-|TRBD1|TRBV2|TRBJ1-2
TGTGCCAGCAGTGCTCAAGCCGGGACAGGGGTTGGCTACACCTTC
CASSAQAGTGVGYTF
>few|-|TRBV4-1|TRBJ1-5
TGCGCCAGCAGCCAAGAGGTAGATTTTTATAGCAATCAGCCCCAGCATTTT
CASSQEVDFYSNQPQHF
>-|TRBD2|TRBV7-2|TRBJ2-3
TGTGCCAGCACCTTTAGCGGGGCGGGAAGCACAGATACGCAGTATTTT
CASTFSGAGSTDTQYF
>-|-|TRBV27|TRBJ1-6
TGTGCCAGCAGTTATGGCGGGGGCGCCTATAATTCACCCCTCCACTTT
CASSYGGGAYNSPLHF
>-|-|TRBV28|TRBJ1-5
TGTGCCAGCAGTCCCGGTACTCAGCCCCAGCATTTT
CASSPGTQPQHF
>-|TRBD2|TRBV28|TRBJ2-7
TGTGCCAGCAGTTTATATGGCGGGGGCTCCTACGAGCAGTACTTC
CASSLYGGGSYEQYF
>once|-|TRBV2|TRBJ1-2
TGTGCCAGCAGTGGGTCAGGGGTTCGTGGCTACACCTTC
CASSGSGVRGYTF
>-|-|TRBV5-8|TRBJ2-3
TGTGCCAGCAGCTTCAGAGCGGGTGGCACAGATACGCAGTATTTT
CASSFRAGGTDTQYF
>-|-|TRBV10-2|TRBJ2-7
TGCGCCAGCAGTGAGTCGTGGGGCCAGGGGCAGTACTTC
CASSESWGQGQYF